The 27 T cell receptor beta chains presented below share a single source sample, sequenced in a study of Graves' ophthalmopathy and Graves' hyperthyroidism. Amplification of the TCR beta CDR3 regions used RNA transcripts (as template). HTBI primers were employed in first-round RT-PCR, then a second-round multiplex PCR followed. Via MiXCR, TCRdb re-called the multiplex PCR reads, giving one row per CDR3 protein. The table lists 40,000 to 50,000 distinct CDR3 sequences, roughly half of them singletons. The sequenced sample consisted of peripheral blood. The receptors here all came from an adult man with Graves' ophthalmopathy.

On this clonotype itself: A junction boundary mismatches the germline segment, possibly from a read error. V usage is TRBV11-2 and J usage is TRBJ2-1; no definite D call. The CDR3 runs to 14 residues. Germline V gene data show CDR1 as SGHAT and CDR2 as FQNNGV. The DNA of the CDR3 is TGTGCCAGCAGGGCCGGTTCTGCCCACAATGAGCGGTTCTTC. Its protein is CASRAGSAHNERFF.

This clonotype is categorized as medium-sized. The chain uses TRBV29-1 and TRBJ1-2; perhaps TRBD1 as D (5 bases). V lost 1 base and J lost 8, with 14 bases in between. The CDR3 covers 13 residues. Germline CDR1 is SQVTM and CDR2 is ANQGSEA. For the CDR3, the DNA is TGCAGCGTTGAAGGGGGCGAGGCCCTGGGCTACACCTTC. Translated, it gives CSVEGGEALGYTF.

The chain combines TRBV29-1 with TRBJ2-3; 14 nucleotides line up with TRBD2. The CDR3 runs to 14 residues. Unmatched junction bases numbered 1, after V lost 4 bases and J lost 4 bases. Germline loops: CDR1 SQVTM, CDR2 ANQGSEA. CDR3 region: CSVGLAGGPDTQYF. DNA of the CDR3: TGCAGCGTTGGACTAGCGGGGGGGCCAGATACGCAGTATTTT.

This clonotype has just one count. The J gene is TRBJ1-2, the V gene TRBV19; no clear D. The germline gives CDR1 LNHDA, CDR2 SQIVND (reference sequence). The CDR3 length is 12 residues. The V and J ends lost 5 bases and 4 bases respectively, with 8 bases between them. This chain's CDR3 is CASSEYSYGYTF. The DNA for the CDR3 is TGTGCCAGTAGTGAATACAGCTATGGCTACACCTTC. The variable domain in full, with the rest retrieved from reference TRBV19 and TRBJ1-2, is DGGITQSPKYLFRKEGQNVTLSCEQNLNHDAMYWYRQDPGQGLRLIYYSQIVNDFQKGDIAEGYSVSREKKESFPLTVTSAQKNPTAFYLCASSEYSYGYTFGSGTRLTVV.

Turning to this clonotype: Likely a read error: the CDR3 ends without its conserved phenylalanine or tryptophan. The DNA is omitted, as the CDR3 cannot be located on it reliably, and the CDR3 follows TCRdb's listing. This chain uses TRBV19 with TRBJ1-3; the DNA was not used to check the table's D call, TRBD1. The CDR3 totals 10 residues, both ends included. The germline V gene encodes CDR1 LNHDA and CDR2 SQIVND (reference sequence). The CDR3 loop reads CASTPRVMNT.

This clonotype occurred a few times. The chain is built from TRBV9 and TRBJ2-5; 11 bases are a match to TRBD1. V lost 0 bases to trimming and J lost 4 bases; unmatched junction nucleotides: 2. The CDR3 has 15 residues. Germline-derived CDR1 and CDR2 are SGDLS and YYNGEE. The CDR3 DNA sequence: TGTGCCAGCAGCGTAGAGGGGACAGGGGGAGAGACCCAGTACTTC. This gives the protein CASSVEGTGGETQYF.

This chain links TRBV2 with TRBJ2-7; D gene unclear. CDR3 length: 14 residues. The V end lost 6 bases, the J end lost 2 bases, and 14 bases lay between the germline ends. The germline V gene encodes CDR1 SNHLY and CDR2 FYNNEI. CDR3 DNA: TGTGCCAGCAGGCTTAAGAGTACTCCCTACGAGCAGTACTTC. Translating gives CASRLKSTPYEQYF.

This clonotype is labeled medium-sized (0.01 to 0.1%). This chain links TRBV24-1 with TRBJ2-5; no definite D call. Germline-derived CDR1 and CDR2 are KGHDR and SFDVKD. The CDR3 length is 12 residues. The germline V and J ends were trimmed by 3 bases and 4 bases, with 5 bases remaining between them. CDR3 loop: CATSDPLETQYF. For the CDR3, the DNA is TGTGCCACCAGTGATCCCCTAGAGACCCAGTACTTC.

At least ten counts were recorded for this clonotype. The chain employs TRBV7-3 and TRBJ2-3; perhaps TRBD1 as D (6 bases). The CDR3 loop spans 14 amino acids. With 5 bases removed from V and 4 bases from J, the gap between germline ends came to 13 bases. Germline lookup yields CDR1 SGHTA and CDR2 FQGTGA. The CDR3 bases are TGTGCCAGCAGCCCCGGAGAGGGGGCAGATACGCAGTATTTT. Encoded protein: CASSPGEGADTQYF.

Many counts were recorded for this clonotype. A read error is possible here, since a much larger clone lies one base away. The genes are TRBV12-3 or TRBV12-4 and TRBJ1-2, with D possibly being TRBD1 (5 bases). CDR3 size: 11 residues. V shed 8 bases and J shed 4 bases, with 8 bases lying between them. CDR3 residues: CASRGVYGYTF. The CDR3 bases are TGTGCCAGCCGGGGCGTCTATGGCTACACCTTC.

Note on this clonotype: This may come from a read error, since a much larger clone is one base off. J is TRBJ2-5 and V is TRBV3-1; TRBD2 is a possible D gene (6 bases). V was shortened by 1 base and J by 10 bases, with 16 bases between the two germline ends. CDR1 is LGHDT, CDR2 YNNKEL, per germline (reference sequence). CDR3 size: 14 residues. The DNA of the CDR3 is TGTGCCAGCAGCCAAGGGGGGGTTTTGGGAGACCAGTACTTC. Protein sequence: CASSQGGVLGDQYF.

A remark on this clonotype: A read error may account for a junction end that differs from germline. The chain carries TRBV7-6 and TRBJ2-7, with 10 bases fitting TRBD1. From germline, CDR1 is SGHVS and CDR2 FNYEAQ. The CDR3 consists of 16 residues. The CDR3 loop reads CASSLDPGGQGNERYF. The CDR3 nucleotides are TGTGCCAGCAGCTTAGACCCCGGGGGACAGGGGAACGAGCGGTACTTC.

The V call is TRBV6-5, the J call TRBJ2-7; D remains ambiguous. The V end was cut by 5 bases, the J end by 3 bases, with 2 bases between. CDR1 MNHEY and CDR2 SVGAGI come from the germline V gene. The CDR3 contains 10 residues. CDR3: CASSGYEQYF. Written as DNA, the CDR3 is TGTGCCAGCAGTGGCTACGAGCAGTACTTC.

This clonotype was counted at least ten times. The chain recombines TRBV5-1 with TRBJ2-1, with TRBD2 matching over 7 bases. V shed 0 bases, J shed 4 bases, and the junction held 16 bases outside the gene matches. This CDR3 is 19 amino acids long. From germline, CDR1 is SGHRS and CDR2 YFSETQ. The CDR3 protein is CASSLDRSSSGREYNEQFF. CDR3 nucleotide sequence: TGCGCCAGCAGCTTGGACAGGTCCTCGTCGGGGAGGGAATACAATGAGCAGTTCTTC. Full variable domain (rest looked up from reference TRBV5-1 and TRBJ2-1): KAGVTQTPRYLIKTRGQQVTLSCSPISGHRSVSWYQQTPGQGLQFLFEYFSETQRNKGNFPGRFSGRQFSNSRSEMNVSTLELGDSALYLCASSLDRSSSGREYNEQFFGPGTRLTVL.

This clonotype was seen just once. This chain uses TRBV20-1 with TRBJ1-5; no definite D call. The germline CDR1 and CDR2 sequences are DFQATT and SNEGSKA (reference sequence). The CDR3 is 11 residues long. Between the trimmed V and J ends, which lost 3 bases and 11 bases, there was a span of 11 bases. The CDR3 DNA follows: TGCAGTGCTAGCCAGGAAGAGACCCAGCATTTT. Its translation is CSASQEETQHF.

Relative to its sample, this clonotype is medium-sized (0.01 to 0.1%). CDR3 amino acids: CASSSTGTAYNEQFF. In nucleotides, the CDR3 is TGTGCCAGCAGCTCGACCGGGACAGCTTACAATGAGCAGTTCTTC. The chain recombines TRBV7-3 with TRBJ2-1; TRBD1 matches at 7 bases. CDR1 is SGHTA and CDR2 is FQGTGA in the germline V gene. The CDR3 is 15 residues long. V trimming: 4 bases; J trimming: 4 bases; junction bases outside the gene matches: 7. Full variable domain (outside the CDR3, taken from reference TRBV7-3 and TRBJ2-1): GAGVSQTPSNKVTEKGKYVELRCDPISGHTALYWYRQSLGQGPEFLIYFQGTGAADDSGLPNDRFFAVRPEGSVSTLKIQRTERGDSAVYLCASSSTGTAYNEQFFGPGTRLTVL.

This clonotype ranks as medium-sized (0.01 to 0.1%). J is TRBJ1-2 and V is TRBV19; 7 nucleotides agree with TRBD1. The ends lost 3 bases at V and 6 bases at J; junction bases unmatched: 10. This CDR3 has 15 amino acids. Germline lookup yields CDR1 LNHDA and CDR2 SQIVND (reference sequence). The CDR3 here is CASSIGQVMFDGYTF. In DNA form, the CDR3 reads TGTGCCAGTAGTATCGGACAGGTGATGTTTGATGGCTACACCTTC. Using reference TRBV19 and TRBJ1-2 for the parts outside the CDR3, the full variable domain is DGGITQSPKYLFRKEGQNVTLSCEQNLNHDAMYWYRQDPGQGLRLIYYSQIVNDFQKGDIAEGYSVSREKKESFPLTVTSAQKNPTAFYLCASSIGQVMFDGYTFGSGTRLTVV.

J is TRBJ2-3 and V is TRBV18, with D perhaps given as TRBD1 or TRBD2 (6 bases each). The CDR3 is 15 residues long. Germline V gene lookup returns CDR1 KGHSH and CDR2 LQKENI. Trimming shortened V by 4 bases and J by 3 bases, and 14 bases separated the two germline ends. The CDR3 loop reads CASSRDTGRTDTQYF. CDR3 DNA sequence: TGTGCCAGCTCACGGGATACAGGGAGGACAGATACGCAGTATTTT.

This clonotype was counted a single time. The V and J genes are TRBV20-1 and TRBJ2-7, with a possible D match to TRBD2 (5 bases). Germline CDR1 DFQATT, CDR2 SNEGSKA (reference sequence). This CDR3 region has 12 residues. Trimming removed 3 bases from V and 7 bases from J, with 13 bases in between. The DNA for the CDR3 is TGCAGTGCTAGTAATCGGCGGACTGAGCAGTACGTC. This sequence encodes CSASNRRTEQYV.

This chain connects TRBV20-1 to TRBJ2-7; D possibly matches TRBD1 or TRBD2 (6 bases each). This CDR3 region has 11 residues. The V gene lost 3 bases and the J gene lost 5 bases, with 8 bases spanning the gap. Germline CDR1 DFQATT, CDR2 SNEGSKA (reference sequence). The CDR3, as DNA: TGCAGTGCTAGTAGGGGGGACGAGCAGTACTTC. Its translation: CSASRGDEQYF.

This clonotype showed up many times. This rearrangement joins TRBV29-1 to TRBJ1-1; TRBD1 matches at 9 bases. The CDR3 sequence is 14 residues long. The trim removed 3 bases at V and 6 bases at J, leaving 8 bases unmatched. CDR1 is SQVTM, CDR2 ANQGSEA, per germline. CDR3 sequence reads: CSVDGTGQRSEAFF. The CDR3 DNA reads TGCAGCGTTGACGGGACAGGGCAGAGGTCTGAAGCTTTCTTT.

Ten or more counts support this clonotype. V and J are TRBV5-1 and TRBJ2-7, with TRBD2 as a possible D gene (6 bases). Germline V gene lookup returns CDR1 SGHRS and CDR2 YFSETQ. CDR3 size: 16 residues. V lost 1 base to trimming and J lost 0 bases, with 14 bases between them. The chain's CDR3 is CASSLMGGTSSYEQYF. In DNA form, the CDR3 reads TGCGCCAGCAGCTTGATGGGGGGAACGAGCTCCTACGAGCAGTACTTC.

This clonotype was detected ten times or more. The V gene is TRBV5-1, the J gene TRBJ1-4; D remains unclear. Germline V lookup: CDR1 SGHRS, CDR2 YFSETQ. The V end was cut by 2 bases, the J end by 8 bases, with 16 bases between. This CDR3 comprises 15 residues. CDR3 loop: CASSLTSRIDEKLFF. In DNA form, the CDR3 reads TGCGCCAGCAGCTTAACGAGCAGGATCGACGAAAAACTGTTTTTT.

The table lists this clonotype with many counts. The rearrangement uses TRBV7-9 and TRBJ1-1; maybe TRBD1 (5 bases). CDR1 and CDR2 from the germline V gene are SEHNR and FQNEAQ (reference sequence). This CDR3 comprises 17 residues. Between the trimmed V and J ends, which lost 3 bases and 0 bases, there was a span of 17 bases. For the CDR3, the DNA is TGTGCCAGCAGCTTGGGGGGGGAGTCAGGGATGAACACTGAAGCTTTCTTT. Its translation is CASSLGGESGMNTEAFF. Using reference TRBV7-9 and TRBJ1-1 for the parts outside the CDR3, the full variable domain is DTGVSQNPRHKITKRGQNVTFRCDPISEHNRLYWYRQTLGQGPEFLTYFQNEAQLEKSRLLSDRFSAERPKGSFSTLEIQRTEQGDSAMYLCASSLGGESGMNTEAFFGQGTRLTVV.

The chain uses TRBV10-3 and TRBJ1-6, with TRBD1 matching over 8 bases. Germline V gene lookup returns CDR1 ENHRY and CDR2 SYGVKD. The CDR3 has 13 amino acids. CDR3: CASQGGFNSPLHF. The CDR3 DNA reads as TGTGCTTCACAGGGGGGATTTAATTCACCCCTCCACTTT.

The chain uses TRBV19 and TRBJ2-1; TRBD1 matches at 9 bases. This CDR3 has 16 amino acids. V lost 3 bases, J lost 4 bases, and 7 bases stayed unmatched. Looked up from germline, CDR1 is LNHDA and CDR2 is SQIVND (reference sequence). For the CDR3, the DNA is TGTGCCAGTAGTATCGAACAGGGGGCTTATTACAATGAGCAGTTCTTC. It codes for CASSIEQGAYYNEQFF.

The chain recombines TRBV19 with TRBJ1-1; D gene uncertain. The V and J ends lost 6 bases and 0 bases respectively, with 5 bases between them. CDR3 length: 12 residues. The germline V gene has CDR1 LNHDA and CDR2 SQIVND (reference sequence). CDR3 in DNA: TGTGCCAGTAGGAGAATGAACACTGAAGCTTTCTTT. It specifies CASRRMNTEAFF.